One sample yielded the 3 T cell receptor beta chains listed below, sequenced in a study of cytomegalovirus exposure and HLA in healthy donors. PCR employed 60 Vbeta and 13 Jbeta primers. Profiled with immunoSEQ multiplex PCR; TCRdb holds only in-frame clones, not every one. The sample consists of approximately 220,000 clones, approximately 82% of them appearing once. Sequences were obtained from PBMCs. The source of these receptors is a man between 18 and 29 years old in good health and CMV-seronegative.

V is TRBV30 and J is TRBJ1-1; 7 positions agree with TRBD1. The germline gives CDR1 GTSNPN, CDR2 SVGIG (reference sequence). Trimming at V came to 2 bases and at J to 2 bases, leaving 5 bases not matched to a gene. This CDR3 region has 14 residues. The CDR3 reads CAWSMGQLNTEAFF. The CDR3 nucleotides are TGTGCCTGGAGTATGGGACAGCTTAACACTGAAGCTTTCTTT.

The J gene is TRBJ2-2, the V gene TRBV6-1; the D gene is possibly TRBD2 (6 bases). The CDR3 loop spans 15 amino acids. The V end was cut by 2 bases, the J end by 6 bases, with 13 bases between. The V gene's germline CDR1 is MNHNS and CDR2 SASEGT. In DNA form, the CDR3 reads TGTGCCAGCAGTGAATGGGGCAGGGAGGCCGGGGAGCTGTTTTTT. Translating gives CASSEWGREAGELFF.

The V and J genes are TRBV7-8 and TRBJ2-1, with 13 bases lining up with TRBD2. The CDR3 runs to 15 residues. Looked up from germline, CDR1 is SGHVS and CDR2 is FQNEAQ. The J segment lost 8 bases and the V segment lost 5 bases, leaving 6 bases of the junction unmatched. This CDR3 reads CASSTSGRASDEQFF. The CDR3 nucleotides read TGTGCCAGCAGCACTAGCGGGAGGGCCTCGGATGAGCAGTTCTTC.